The 20 T cell receptor beta chains in this list originate from one sample, sequenced in a study of blood T cell repertoires in COVID-19. Some clones are missing from TCRdb's copy, which holds only in-frame ones; the method was immunoSEQ multiplex PCR. This sample has 240,000 or so clones, with about 73% found just once. Sequencing was performed on peripheral blood. Receptors were obtained from a woman older than 75 with acute or convalescent COVID-19.

The rearrangement joins TRBV18 to TRBJ1-1; D gene unclear. This CDR3 is built from 13 residues. Trimming stripped 3 bases from V and 0 bases from J, with 5 bases between. Germline V gene sequence: CDR1 KGHSH, CDR2 LQKENI. The CDR3 loop is CASSPPMNTEAFF. The DNA for the CDR3 is TGTGCCAGCTCACCTCCAATGAACACTGAAGCTTTCTTT. The variable domain in full, with the rest retrieved from reference TRBV18 and TRBJ1-1, is NAGVMQNPRHLVRRRGQEARLRCSPMKGHSHVYWYRQLPEEGLKFMVYLQKENIIDESGMPKERFSAEFPKEGPSILRIQQVVRGDSAAYFCASSPPMNTEAFFGQGTRLTVV.

The chain is built from TRBV5-1 and TRBJ2-7; 7 bases match TRBD2. Trimming removed 4 bases from V and 3 bases from J; junction bases left unmatched: 7. This CDR3 comprises 14 residues. The germline V gene has CDR1 SGHRS and CDR2 YFSETQ. This CDR3 reads CASSISGPNYEQYF. For the CDR3, the DNA is TGCGCCAGCAGCATTAGCGGGCCAAACTACGAGCAGTACTTC.

This clone was counted at least ten times. This chain uses TRBV13 with TRBJ1-1, with TRBD1 identical over 8 bases. Trimming removed 8 bases from V and 8 bases from J; junction bases left unmatched: 4. From germline, CDR1 is PRHDT and CDR2 FYEKMQ (reference sequence). The CDR3 is 11 amino acids. CDR3: CASRRTGEAFF. DNA for the CDR3: TGTGCCAGCCGCCGGACAGGGGAAGCTTTCTTT. Based on the CDR3 plus reference TRBV13 and TRBJ1-1, the full variable domain is AAGVIQSPRHLIKEKRETATLKCYPIPRHDTVYWYQQGPGQDPQFLISFYEKMQSDKGSIPDRFSAQQFSDYHSELNMSSLELGDSALYFCASRRTGEAFFGQGTRLTVV.

This sequence joins TRBV7-9 and TRBJ2-3, with 7 bases matching TRBD1. In germline, CDR1 is SEHNR, CDR2 FQNEAQ (reference sequence). The CDR3 loop spans 14 amino acids. Trimming at V came to 2 bases and at J to 4 bases, leaving 3 bases not matched to a gene. As DNA, the CDR3 is TGTGCCAGCAGCTTAACGCAGGGGGCAGATACGCAGTATTTT. Encoded protein: CASSLTQGADTQYF.

Points on this clone: Other DNA variants within this sample encode the same CDR3. This chain joins TRBV15 and TRBJ2-3; D is unclear. Per germline, CDR1 LNHNV and CDR2 YYDKDF (reference sequence). Trimming cost V 1 base and J 6 bases, with 5 bases left between them. This CDR3 is built from 12 residues. CDR3 nucleotide sequence: TGTGCCACCAGCAGAGGGGCTGATACGCAGTATTTT. Protein: CATSRGADTQYF. Variable domain in full (rest from reference TRBV15 and TRBJ2-3): DAMVIQNPRYQVTQFGKPVTLSCSQTLNHNVMYWYQQKSSQAPKLLFHYYDKDFNNEADTPDNFQSRRPNTSFCFLDIRSPGLGDTAMYLCATSRGADTQYFGPGTRLTVL.

In this sample, this clone turned up once. The rearrangement joins TRBV19 to TRBJ1-2; D may be TRBD1 (5 bases). This CDR3 region has 16 residues. Trimming stripped 4 bases from V and 0 bases from J, with 15 bases between. The V gene's germline CDR1 is LNHDA and CDR2 SQIVND (reference sequence). The CDR3 region has the DNA TGTGCCAGTAGTACGCGACAGCCAGGCGCTAACTATGGCTACACCTTC. Translated: CASSTRQPGANYGYTF. Full variable domain (outside the CDR3, taken from reference TRBV19 and TRBJ1-2): DGGITQSPKYLFRKEGQNVTLSCEQNLNHDAMYWYRQDPGQGLRLIYYSQIVNDFQKGDIAEGYSVSREKKESFPLTVTSAQKNPTAFYLCASSTRQPGANYGYTFGSGTRLTVV.

The chain employs TRBV7-9 and TRBJ1-6, with D hard to call. The V end was cut by 3 bases, the J end by 10 bases, with 13 bases between. Germline V CDR1 and CDR2: SEHNR, FQNEAQ (reference sequence). This CDR3 has 14 amino acids. The chain's CDR3 is CASSLAGGGSPLHF. Written as DNA, the CDR3 is TGTGCCAGCAGCTTGGCCGGAGGTGGGTCACCCCTCCACTTT.

V gene TRBV4-1 combines with J gene TRBJ2-3; possible D gene TRBD1, 5 bases. V lost 4 bases and J 0 bases, leaving 14 bases between the germline ends. CDR1 and CDR2 from the germline V gene are MGHRA and YSYEKL. The length of the CDR3 is 16 residues. The CDR3 bases are TGCGCCAGCAGCCTAGGGGTGACAGCTAGCACAGATACGCAGTATTTT. Translating gives CASSLGVTASTDTQYF.

The V gene is TRBV3-1 (or the pseudogene TRBV3-2), the J gene TRBJ2-4, with 7 bases fitting TRBD1. The CDR3 length is 16 residues. V was clipped by 5 bases and J by 0 bases; unmatched bases: 7. Germline CDR1 is LGHDT and CDR2 is YNNKEL (reference sequence). CDR3 loop: CASSLRTGVAKNIQYF. In nucleotides, the CDR3 is TGTGCCAGCAGCTTACGGACAGGAGTAGCCAAAAACATTCAGTACTTC.

V gene TRBV9 combines with J gene TRBJ2-7, with 8 bases identical to TRBD1. The CDR3 loop spans 15 amino acids. CDR1 SGDLS and CDR2 YYNGEE come from the germline V gene. The J segment lost 5 bases and the V segment lost 4 bases, leaving 11 bases of the junction unmatched. DNA for the CDR3: TGTGCCAGCAGCCCCCGGACAGGGTGGGTCGACGAGCAGTACTTC. Translation: CASSPRTGWVDEQYF.

This clone appeared once. The rearrangement uses TRBV6-6 and TRBJ1-2; possible D gene TRBD1, 5 bases. The V gene's germline CDR1 is MNHNY and CDR2 SVGAGI (reference sequence). V lost 6 bases and J lost 6, with 11 bases in between. The CDR3 runs to 12 residues. The CDR3 nucleotides read TGTGCCAGCAGACAGGCGTCGGATGGCTACACCTTC. Its translation: CASRQASDGYTF.

The chain joins TRBV6-6 to TRBJ2-6, with TRBD1 as a possible D gene (5 bases). This CDR3 has 17 residues. Germline-derived CDR1 and CDR2 are MNHNY and SVGAGI (reference sequence). The ends were cut back, 5 bases at V and 0 bases at J, with 14 bases in the middle. The CDR3 reads CASSRSRETSGANVLTF. The CDR3 DNA reads as TGTGCCAGCAGTAGATCCAGGGAAACCTCTGGGGCCAACGTCCTGACTTTC.

This clone has a handful of counts. The chain recombines TRBV2 with TRBJ2-7; 12 bases map to TRBD1. V gave up 4 bases and J gave up 8 bases; unmatched junction bases: 3. The germline V gene encodes CDR1 SNHLY and CDR2 FYNNEI. The CDR3 sequence is 13 residues long. DNA for the CDR3: TGTGCCAGCAGTGGGGGGACAGGGGGCAAGCAGTACTTC. Translated, it gives CASSGGTGGKQYF.

The chain has TRBV20-1 and TRBJ1-2; the D is unclear. This CDR3 spans 10 amino acids. Germline lookup yields CDR1 DFQATT and CDR2 SNEGSKA (reference sequence). V was trimmed by 6 bases and J by 2 bases, leaving 4 bases between them. CDR3 DNA: TGCAGTGCCGTAAACTATGGCTACACCTTC. The encoded protein is CSAVNYGYTF.

V is TRBV9 and J is TRBJ1-3, with a weak D call TRBD1 (5 bases). The germline V and J ends were trimmed by 0 bases and 2 bases, with 12 bases remaining between them. This CDR3 spans 16 amino acids. Germline V gene sequence: CDR1 SGDLS, CDR2 YYNGEE. In nucleotides, the CDR3 is TGTGCCAGCAGCGTAGCTCCAGGGCTCACTGGAAACACCATATATTTT. Amino acid sequence: CASSVAPGLTGNTIYF.

This clone was seen just once. The V gene is TRBV2, the J gene TRBJ1-2; no clear D gene. The CDR3 runs 15 residues. The V gene lost 4 bases and the J gene lost 0 bases, with 12 bases spanning the gap. The germline V gene has CDR1 SNHLY and CDR2 FYNNEI. The CDR3 here is CASSVGGRTNYGYTF. CDR3 nucleotides: TGTGCCAGCAGTGTAGGTGGGCGAACTAACTATGGCTACACCTTC.

The chain links TRBV7-2 to TRBJ1-1; D may be TRBD1 (5 bases). This CDR3 contains 13 residues. The germline CDR1 and CDR2 sequences are SGHTA and FQGNSA. V lost 5 bases, J lost 6 bases, and 13 bases lay in between. Here the CDR3 DNA reads TGTGCCAGCAGCCTTCGGTGGGGGGCTGAAGCTTTCTTT. Its translation is CASSLRWGAEAFF.

The chain recombines TRBV5-1 with TRBJ1-1; D may be TRBD1 (5 bases). The CDR3 runs to 15 residues. V lost 2 bases and J 5 bases, leaving 16 bases between the germline ends. Germline V gene data show CDR1 as SGHRS and CDR2 as YFSETQ. The CDR3 bases are TGCGCCAGCAGCTTACCCGGGACTCAGGGAACTGAAGCTTTCTTT. Amino acid sequence: CASSLPGTQGTEAFF.

This clone appeared many times. This sequence joins TRBV6-6 and TRBJ2-1, with D possibly being TRBD1 (5 bases). The CDR3 length is 13 residues. V was shortened by 9 bases and J by 5 bases, with 14 bases between the two germline ends. Germline lookup yields CDR1 MNHNY and CDR2 SVGAGI (reference sequence). The chain's CDR3 is CASGLNRNNEQFF. The CDR3 coding sequence is TGTGCCAGTGGGTTAAACAGGAACAATGAGCAGTTCTTC.

This clone showed up just a few times. CDR3 DNA: TGTGCCAGCAGCGGCAGGGGGTATGGAAACACCATATATTTT. Translated, it gives CASSGRGYGNTIYF. This chain connects TRBV5-6 to TRBJ1-3; 7 bases are shared with TRBD1. CDR3 length: 14 residues. Germline CDR1 and CDR2: SGHDT and YYEEEE. Trimming at V came to 4 bases and at J to 3 bases, leaving 4 bases not matched to a gene.